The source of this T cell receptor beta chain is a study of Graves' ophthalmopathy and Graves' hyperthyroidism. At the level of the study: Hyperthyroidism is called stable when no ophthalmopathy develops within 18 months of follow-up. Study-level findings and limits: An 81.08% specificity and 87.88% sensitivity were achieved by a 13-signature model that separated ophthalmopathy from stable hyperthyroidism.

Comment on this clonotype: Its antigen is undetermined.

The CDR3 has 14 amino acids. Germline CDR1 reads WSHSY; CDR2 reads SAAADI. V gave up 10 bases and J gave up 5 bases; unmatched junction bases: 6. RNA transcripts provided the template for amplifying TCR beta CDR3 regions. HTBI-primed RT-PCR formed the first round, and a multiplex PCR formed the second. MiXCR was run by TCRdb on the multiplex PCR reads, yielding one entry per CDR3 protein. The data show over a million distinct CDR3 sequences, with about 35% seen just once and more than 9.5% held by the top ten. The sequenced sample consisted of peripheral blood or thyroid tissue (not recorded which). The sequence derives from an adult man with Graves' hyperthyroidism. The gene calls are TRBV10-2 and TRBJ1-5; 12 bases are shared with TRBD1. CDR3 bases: TGCGCCACTCGGGACAGGGGGCAAGATCAGCCCCAGCATTTT. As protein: CATRDRGQDQPQHF.